Listed below are T cell receptor beta chains from one sample, sequenced in a study of human T cells and chemical hapten exposure. A single record per CDR3 protein comes from TCRdb applying MiXCR to the RACE reads. The sample gives about 360,000 distinct CDR3 sequences, about 7% of which show up once; about 8% is in the top ten. The starting material was whole blood, obtained in connection with sensitization to the hapten diphenylcyclopropenone (DPC). The receptors derive from a woman aged 18-30 years with alopecia areata. Some clones in this sample may be carry-over from other donors' samples. The CDR3 runs from the conserved cysteine through the conserved F or W. D genes are given only for firm matches. The listing skips clone size in some rows; elsewhere it reads once, few, many or a size class.

TRBV6-1,TRBJ1-6,TRBD1,.,CASSFPGQGSLSPPLHF,TGTGCCAGCAGTTTCCCGGGACAGGGATCCCTTTCTCCACCCCTCCACTTT
TRBV4-3,TRBJ2-7,.,few,CASSQEEAYEQYF,TGCGCCAGCAGCCAAGAAGAGGCGTACGAGCAGTACTTC
TRBV7-2,TRBJ2-2,.,few,CASSLELDGTGELFF,TGTGCCAGCAGCTTAGAACTAGATGGCACCGGGGAGCTGTTTTTT
TRBV7-2,TRBJ2-1,.,many,CASLRDETYNEQFF,TGTGCCAGCCTCCGGGACGAGACCTACAATGAGCAGTTCTTC
TRBV9,TRBJ2-1,TRBD2,.,CASSVEGLVSSEQFF,TGTGCCAGCAGCGTAGAAGGACTAGTTAGTAGTGAGCAGTTCTTC
TRBV2,TRBJ2-2,.,few,CASLFDSSLITGELFF,TGTGCCAGCCTCTTTGACAGTTCTTTAATCACCGGGGAGCTGTTTTTT
TRBV7-2,TRBJ2-1,.,many,CASSPLRGGYNEQFF,TGTGCCAGCAGCCCCTTGAGGGGGGGATACAATGAGCAGTTCTTC
TRBV11-1,TRBJ2-5,TRBD1,few,CASSPNGGTDQETQYF,TGTGCCAGCAGTCCTAACGGTGGGACAGACCAAGAGACCCAGTACTTC
TRBV29-1,TRBJ2-3,TRBD2,many,CSVEDLTAGGTDTQYF,TGCAGCGTTGAAGATCTAACAGCGGGGGGGACAGATACGCAGTATTTT
TRBV4-3,TRBJ2-7,TRBD1,.,CASSQEDRASYEQYF,TGCGCCAGCAGCCAAGAAGACAGGGCTTCCTACGAGCAGTACTTC
TRBV3-1,TRBJ1-1,.,.,CACGTLNTEAFF,TGTGCCTGCGGGACCTTGAACACTGAAGCTTTCTTT
TRBV29-1,TRBJ2-3,TRBD1,few,CSVEDLVQGADTQYF,TGCAGCGTTGAAGATCTTGTACAGGGGGCAGATACGCAGTATTTT
TRBV5-1,TRBJ1-2,.,few,CASSLGPQNNYGYTF,TGCGCCAGCAGCTTAGGACCACAGAACAACTATGGCTACACCTTC
TRBV10-3,TRBJ1-5,.,few,CAITSTPANSNQPQHF,TGTGCCATCACCTCTACACCAGCCAATAGCAATCAGCCCCAGCATTTT
TRBV28,TRBJ2-7,.,many,CASSPPSAPYEQYF,TGTGCCAGCAGTCCGCCCTCGGCCCCCTACGAGCAGTACTTC
TRBV11-2,TRBJ2-5,TRBD1,many,CASSPSTGKETQYF,TGTGCCAGCAGCCCGTCGACAGGGAAGGAGACCCAGTACTTC
TRBV25-1,TRBJ1-1,.,.,CASSGPTTGLNTEAFF,TGTGCCAGCAGTGGTCCTACTACAGGGCTGAACACTGAAGCTTTCTTT
TRBV4-2,TRBJ1-1,.,.,CASSQEGFEAFF,TGTGCCAGCAGCCAAGAGGGGTTTGAAGCTTTCTTT
TRBV10-2,TRBJ2-2,.,few,CASKTNTGELFF,TGCGCCAGCAAAACGAACACCGGGGAGCTGTTTTTT
TRBV12-3/TRBV12-4,TRBJ1-2,.,.,CASSSSTDSGYTF,TGTGCCAGCAGTTCATCGACAGATAGTGGCTACACCTTC
TRBV5-1,TRBJ1-1,TRBD1,few,CASSLGTGNTEAFF,TGCGCCAGCAGCTTGGGGACAGGCAACACTGAAGCTTTCTTT
TRBV10-3,TRBJ2-3,.,many,CAISESVQSSTDTQYF,TGTGCCATCAGTGAGTCCGTTCAGTCTAGCACAGATACGCAGTATTTT
TRBV11-3,TRBJ1-1,TRBD1,few,CASSSGQGPNTEAFF,TGTGCCAGCAGCTCAGGACAGGGCCCGAACACTGAAGCTTTCTTT
TRBV6-2/TRBV6-3,TRBJ2-1,.,.,CASTPTGYNEQFF,TGTGCCAGCACCCCTACGGGTTACAATGAGCAGTTCTTC
TRBV29-1,TRBJ2-4,.,few,CSVEGDGRDQNIQYF,TGCAGCGTTGAAGGTGATGGTAGGGACCAAAACATTCAGTACTTC
TRBV6-5,TRBJ1-4,TRBD1,few,CASRKLGQGDEKLFF,TGTGCCAGCAGAAAACTGGGACAGGGGGATGAAAAACTGTTTTTT
TRBV2,TRBJ2-3,TRBD2,few,CASSPGTSGGARDTQYF,TGTGCCAGCAGTCCCGGGACTAGCGGGGGGGCGCGAGATACGCAGTATTTT
TRBV6-5,TRBJ2-6,.,.,CASHSGVTGANVLTF,TGTGCCAGCCACTCTGGCGTAACTGGGGCCAACGTCCTGACTTTC
TRBV7-9,TRBJ2-7,TRBD1,many,CASSLGDSSYEQYF,TGTGCCAGCAGCTTAGGGGACAGCTCCTACGAGCAGTACTTC
TRBV24-1,TRBJ1-6,.,.,CATSEDSNSPLHF,TGTGCCACCAGTGAAGACAGTAATTCACCCCTCCACTTT
TRBV11-2,TRBJ2-3,.,.,CASSPEIPRIVDTQYF,TGTGCCAGCAGCCCGGAAATACCCCGGATTGTGGATACGCAGTATTTT
TRBV6-5,TRBJ1-1,.,medium-sized,CASSLSLLRETEAFF,TGTGCCAGCAGCCTCTCCTTACTCAGGGAAACTGAAGCTTTCTTT
TRBV24-1,TRBJ2-3,.,many,CATSDKRPTDTQYF,TGTGCCACCAGTGATAAGCGGCCCACAGATACGCAGTATTTT
TRBV7-2,TRBJ2-1,TRBD2,many,CASSLVPSGGSRDEQFF,TGTGCCAGCAGCTTAGTTCCTAGCGGGGGCTCTCGAGATGAGCAGTTCTTC
TRBV6-5,TRBJ2-7,.,many,CASSYGTYEQYF,TGTGCCAGCAGTTACGGGACCTACGAGCAGTACTTC
TRBV27,TRBJ2-1,.,many,CASMEGAYNEQFF,TGTGCCAGCATGGAGGGGGCCTACAATGAGCAGTTCTTC
TRBV6-6,TRBJ1-2,TRBD1,.,CASRWGQGVDYGYTF,TGTGCCAGCAGATGGGGACAGGGGGTAGACTATGGCTACACCTTC
TRBV5-5,TRBJ2-2,.,.,CASSLEDSFYTGELFF,TGTGCCAGCAGCTTGGAGGACAGCTTCTACACCGGGGAGCTGTTTTTT
TRBV20-1,TRBJ2-3,.,many,CSARLAGGYTDTQYF,TGCAGTGCTAGACTCGCCGGCGGTTACACAGATACGCAGTATTTT
TRBV6-2/TRBV6-3,TRBJ1-1,.,many,CASSYGSEAFF,TGTGCCAGCAGTTACGGGTCTGAAGCTTTCTTT
TRBV12-3/TRBV12-4,TRBJ1-4,.,.,CASSRVSVSNEKLFF,TGTGCCAGCAGCCGGGTGTCCGTATCTAATGAAAAACTGTTTTTT